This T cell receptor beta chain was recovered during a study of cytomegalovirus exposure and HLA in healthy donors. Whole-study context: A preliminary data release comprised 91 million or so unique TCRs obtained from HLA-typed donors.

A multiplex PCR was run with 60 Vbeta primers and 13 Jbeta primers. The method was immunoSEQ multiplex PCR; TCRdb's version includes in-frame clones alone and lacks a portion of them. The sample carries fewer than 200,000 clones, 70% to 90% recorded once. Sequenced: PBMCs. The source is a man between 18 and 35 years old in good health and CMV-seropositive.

The chain's CDR3 is CASKRTAASTDTQYF. The CDR3 DNA reads TGTGCCAGCAAGAGGACAGCAGCTAGCACAGATACGCAGTATTTT. This rearrangement joins TRBV11-2 to TRBJ2-3, with D possibly matching TRBD1 (6 bases). V lost 7 bases to trimming and J lost 0 bases, with 14 bases between them. CDR1 is SGHAT and CDR2 is FQNNGV in the germline V gene. CDR3 length: 15 residues. Supplemented by reference TRBV11-2 and TRBJ2-3, the full variable domain reads EAGVAQSPRYKIIEKRQSVAFWCNPISGHATLYWYQQILGQGPKLLIQFQNNGVVDDSQLPKDRFSAERLKGVDSTLKIQPAKLEDSAVYLCASKRTAASTDTQYFGPGTRLTVL.